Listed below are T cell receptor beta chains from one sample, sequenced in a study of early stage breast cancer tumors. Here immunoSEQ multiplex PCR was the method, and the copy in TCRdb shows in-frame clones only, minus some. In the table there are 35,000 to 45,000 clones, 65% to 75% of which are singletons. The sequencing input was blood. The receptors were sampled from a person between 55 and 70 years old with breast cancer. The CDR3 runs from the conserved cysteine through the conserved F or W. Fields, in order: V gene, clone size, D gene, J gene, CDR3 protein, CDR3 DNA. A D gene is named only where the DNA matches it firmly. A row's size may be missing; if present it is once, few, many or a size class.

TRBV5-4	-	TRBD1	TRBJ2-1	CASSISTGTALDEQFF	TGTGCCAGCAGCATCAGCACGGGGACAGCTCTCGATGAGCAGTTCTTC
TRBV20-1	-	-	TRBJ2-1	CSARLANEQFF	TGCAGTGCTAGATTAGCGAATGAGCAGTTCTTC
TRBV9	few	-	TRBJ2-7	CASSPRQSSYEQYF	TGTGCCAGCAGCCCGAGGCAGAGCTCCTACGAGCAGTACTTC
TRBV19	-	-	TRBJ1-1	CASSIGENTEAFF	TGTGCCAGTAGTATAGGGGAGAACACTGAAGCTTTCTTT
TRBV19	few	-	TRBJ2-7	CASSIVAGGSYEQYF	TGTGCCAGTAGTATAGTGGCAGGGGGGTCCTACGAGCAGTACTTC
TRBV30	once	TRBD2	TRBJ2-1	CAWRAGLAPYNEQFF	TGTGCCTGGAGGGCGGGACTAGCCCCATACAATGAGCAGTTCTTC
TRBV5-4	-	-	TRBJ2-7	CASSLTGREQYF	TGTGCCAGCAGCTTGACAGGGCGCGAGCAGTACTTC
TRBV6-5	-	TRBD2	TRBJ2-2	CASTMTSGVAGELFF	TGTGCCAGCACCATGACTAGCGGGGTGGCCGGGGAGCTGTTTTTT
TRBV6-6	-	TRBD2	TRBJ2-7	CASSSQPGGEQYF	TGTGCCAGCAGTTCCCAACCGGGAGGCGAGCAGTACTTC
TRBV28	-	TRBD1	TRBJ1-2	CASRSDRGRDGYTF	TGTGCCAGCAGGTCGGACAGGGGGCGGGATGGCTACACCTTC
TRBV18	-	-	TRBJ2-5	CASSHTGPKETQYF	TGTGCCAGCTCCCACACGGGGCCTAAAGAGACCCAGTACTTC
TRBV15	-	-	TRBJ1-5	CATSRAERVDQPQHF	TGTGCCACCAGCAGAGCCGAAAGGGTAGATCAGCCCCAGCATTTT
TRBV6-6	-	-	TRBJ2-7	CASSPGTVEQYF	TGTGCCAGCAGTCCCGGCACCGTCGAGCAGTACTTC
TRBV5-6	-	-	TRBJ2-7	CASSFTGTSVYEQYF	TGTGCCAGCAGCTTCACAGGAACCTCCGTATACGAGCAGTACTTC
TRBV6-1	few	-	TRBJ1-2	CASTIRQIYGYTF	TGTGCCAGCACCATAAGACAGATTTATGGCTACACCTTC
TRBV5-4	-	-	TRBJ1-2	CASSLYGNYGYTF	TGTGCCAGCAGCTTATACGGAAACTATGGCTACACCTTC
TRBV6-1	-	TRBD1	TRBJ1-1	CASRATGKAFF	TGTGCCAGCAGAGCGACAGGGAAAGCTTTCTTT
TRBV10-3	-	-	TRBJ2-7	CAGKARGFSYEQYF	TGTGCCGGAAAGGCCAGGGGATTCTCCTACGAGCAGTACTTC
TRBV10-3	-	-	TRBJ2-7	CAISSLATRDEQYF	TGTGCCATCAGTTCGCTAGCGACGAGGGACGAGCAGTACTTC
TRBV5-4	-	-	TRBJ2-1	CASSTRDYNEQFF	TGTGCCAGCAGCACCCGGGACTACAATGAGCAGTTCTTC
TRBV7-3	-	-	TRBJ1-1	CASSPTPLGREAFF	TGTGCCAGCAGTCCTACCCCGCTAGGGCGTGAAGCTTTCTTT
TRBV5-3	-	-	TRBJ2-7	CASSQDRSSYEQYF	TGTGCCAGCAGCCAAGATCGTAGCTCCTACGAGCAGTACTTC
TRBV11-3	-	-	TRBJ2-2	CASSLGGGASWELFF	TGTGCCAGCAGCTTAGGAGGGGGGGCCTCCTGGGAGCTGTTTTTT
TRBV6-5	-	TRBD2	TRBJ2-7	CATKRRRGETGEQYF	TGTGCCACCAAGAGAAGGCGGGGGGAAACGGGGGAGCAGTACTTC
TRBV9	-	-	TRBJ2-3	CASSAPGSLYSPSSTDTQYF	TGTGCCAGCAGCGCTCCCGGGTCCTTGTACTCCCCGTCTAGCACAGATACGCAGTATTTT
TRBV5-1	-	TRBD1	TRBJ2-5	CASRTQQGARETQYF	TGCGCCAGCAGGACTCAACAGGGGGCGCGGGAGACCCAGTACTTC
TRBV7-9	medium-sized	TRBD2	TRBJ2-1	CASSPSGRGYNEQFF	TGTGCCAGCAGCCCAAGCGGGAGGGGTTACAATGAGCAGTTCTTC
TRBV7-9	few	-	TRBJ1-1	CASSSPTPTSGAFF	TGTGCCAGCAGCTCCCCGACACCCACTTCTGGAGCTTTCTTT
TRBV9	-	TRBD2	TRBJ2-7	CASSPLTSLASGEQYF	TGTGCCAGCAGCCCCCTGACTAGCCTCGCGTCGGGCGAGCAGTACTTC
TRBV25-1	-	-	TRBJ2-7	CASSRATSHNEQYF	TGTGCCAGCAGTAGGGCCACATCACACAACGAGCAGTACTTC
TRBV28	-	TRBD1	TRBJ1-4	CASRATGRNEKLFF	TGTGCCAGCAGGGCGACAGGGCGTAATGAAAAACTGTTTTTT
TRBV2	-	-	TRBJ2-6	CASRTDIAGANVLTF	TGTGCCAGCAGAACCGACATTGCTGGGGCCAACGTCCTGACTTTC
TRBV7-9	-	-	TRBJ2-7	CASSRGGEQYF	TGTGCCAGCAGCCGAGGGGGCGAGCAGTACTTC
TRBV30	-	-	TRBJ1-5	CAWSGRSNQPQHF	TGTGCCTGGAGTGGGCGAAGCAATCAGCCCCAGCATTTT
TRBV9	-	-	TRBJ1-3	CASSQGGQGDGRRSGNTIYF	TGTGCCAGCAGCCAAGGCGGGCAGGGTGATGGTAGGAGGTCGGGAAACACCATATATTTT
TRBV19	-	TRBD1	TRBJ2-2	CASSDRGWTGELFF	TGTGCCAGTTCGGACAGGGGTTGGACCGGGGAGCTGTTTTTT
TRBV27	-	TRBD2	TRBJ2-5	CASSSGLAMKTQYF	TGTGCCAGCAGTTCAGGACTAGCCATGAAGACCCAGTACTTC
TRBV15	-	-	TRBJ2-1	CATSRETVQPLFGQFF	TGTGCCACCAGCAGAGAAACGGTCCAGCCTCTTTTTGGGCAGTTCTTC
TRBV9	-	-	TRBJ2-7	CASSPPGQTYEQYF	TGTGCCAGCAGCCCTCCCGGACAGACTTACGAGCAGTACTTC
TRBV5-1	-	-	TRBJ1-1	CASSLLAGPTEAFF	TGCGCCAGCAGCTTGTTGGCTGGGCCTACTGAAGCTTTCTTT
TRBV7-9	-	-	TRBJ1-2	CASSLAWAADGYTF	TGTGCCAGCAGCTTAGCGTGGGCAGCGGATGGCTACACCTTC
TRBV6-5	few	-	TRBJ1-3	CASSLGNTIYF	TGTGCCAGCAGTTTAGGAAACACCATATATTTT
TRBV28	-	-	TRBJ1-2	CASSLYGTASNYGYTF	TGTGCCAGCAGTTTATATGGGACCGCCTCTAACTATGGCTACACCTTC
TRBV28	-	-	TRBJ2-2	CASSFRDRGPTGELFF	TGTGCCAGCAGTTTTCGAGACCGGGGTCCGACCGGGGAGCTGTTTTTT
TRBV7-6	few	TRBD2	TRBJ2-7	CASSPSGSYEQYF	TGTGCCAGCAGCCCTAGCGGCTCCTACGAGCAGTACTTC
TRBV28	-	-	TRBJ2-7	CATGEYEQYF	TGTGCCACCGGGGAATACGAGCAGTACTTC
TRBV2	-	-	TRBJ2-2	CATASSTRQTGELFF	TGTGCCACCGCCAGCTCGACTAGACAAACCGGGGAGCTGTTTTTT
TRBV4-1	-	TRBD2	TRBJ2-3	CASSRPFYPGTSGGASTDTQYF	TGCGCCAGCAGCCGCCCTTTCTATCCCGGGACTAGCGGGGGGGCTAGCACAGATACGCAGTATTTT
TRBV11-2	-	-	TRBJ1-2	CASTRVRGFYGYTF	TGTGCCAGCACCCGTGTACGAGGGTTTTATGGCTACACCTTC
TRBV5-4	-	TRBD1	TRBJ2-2	CASGHRLGTGATGELFF	TGTGCCAGCGGTCACCGCCTCGGGACAGGGGCCACCGGGGAGCTGTTTTTT
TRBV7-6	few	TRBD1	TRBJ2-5	CASSLAGSGTGGRKTQYF	TGTGCCAGCAGCTTAGCGGGATCGGGTACAGGGGGCCGGAAGACCCAGTACTTC
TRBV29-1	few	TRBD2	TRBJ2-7	CSTVRLAGASYEQYF	TGCAGTACCGTTAGGCTAGCGGGAGCCTCCTACGAGCAGTACTTC
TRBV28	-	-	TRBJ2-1	CASSLGNPYNEQFF	TGTGCCAGCAGTTTAGGCAATCCCTACAATGAGCAGTTCTTC
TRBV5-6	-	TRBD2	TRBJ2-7	CASSLGLAGGSRGQYF	TGTGCCAGCAGCTTGGGGTTAGCGGGAGGGTCCCGGGGGCAGTACTTC
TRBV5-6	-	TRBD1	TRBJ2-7	CASSSGQGRGEQYF	TGTGCCAGCAGCTCTGGACAGGGGAGGGGCGAGCAGTACTTC
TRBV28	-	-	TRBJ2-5	CASSRGLPSTQYF	TGTGCCAGCAGTCGGGGCCTCCCGTCAACCCAGTACTTC
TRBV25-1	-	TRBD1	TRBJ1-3	CASSGTGPGNTIYF	TGTGCCAGCAGTGGGACAGGTCCTGGAAACACCATATATTTT
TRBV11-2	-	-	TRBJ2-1	CASSVQGLAYNEQFF	TGTGCCAGCAGCGTTCAGGGCCTGGCCTACAATGAGCAGTTCTTC